Below, 10 T cell receptor beta chains from the same sample are listed, as sequenced in a study of OX40 agonist ivuxolimab in advanced cancers. Using immunoSEQ multiplex PCR, the repertoire was profiled, and TCRdb retains in-frame clones only, with some absent. The table lists 90,000 or so clones, about 91% of them singletons, with about 2.4% in the top ten. The sample in question was CD4+ or CD8+ T cells sorted from blood, obtained in a trial of the OX40 agonist ivuxolimab. The receptors were sampled from an adult with an advanced solid tumor such as melanoma, head and neck, liver or kidney cancer.

This chain links TRBV6-6 with TRBJ2-7, with 10 positions matching TRBD2. CDR1 and CDR2 from the germline V gene are MNHNY and SVGAGI (reference sequence). The V gene end was trimmed by 7 bases and the J gene end by 4 bases; junction bases not matched to a gene: 10. This CDR3 has 15 amino acids. CDR3 sequence (DNA): TGTGCCAGCACCTCCGGGGCTAGCGGGAGTTACGAGCAGTACTTC. Translation: CASTSGASGSYEQYF.

The chain uses TRBV10-3 and TRBJ1-1; no clear D. This CDR3 has 15 amino acids. Trimming took off 2 bases at V and 0 bases at J, with 10 bases between the two ends. Germline assignment: CDR1 ENHRY and CDR2 SYGVKD. DNA of the CDR3: TGTGCCATCAGTGAGGGACCCGACATGAACACTGAAGCTTTCTTT. This sequence encodes CAISEGPDMNTEAFF.

The sample holds a few counts of this clone. The chain joins TRBV2 to TRBJ2-1; maybe TRBD2 (6 bases). Trimming removed 5 bases from V and 8 bases from J, with 10 bases in between. The CDR3 length is 12 residues. Looked up from germline, CDR1 is SNHLY and CDR2 is FYNNEI. CDR3 nucleotides: TGTGCCAGCAGTCAACTAGCAGATGAGCAGTTCTTC. The encoded protein is CASSQLADEQFF.

This clone was observed a single time. CDR3 sequence: CASSSRDSYNEQFF. The DNA of the CDR3 is TGTGCCAGCTCATCTCGGGACTCTTACAATGAGCAGTTCTTC. The chain links TRBV18 to TRBJ2-1; D is perhaps TRBD2 (6 bases). V was shortened by 5 bases and J by 4 bases, with 12 bases between the two germline ends. Germline V gene data show CDR1 as KGHSH and CDR2 as LQKENI. CDR3 size: 14 residues. Using reference TRBV18 and TRBJ2-1 for the parts outside the CDR3, the full variable domain is NAGVMQNPRHLVRRRGQEARLRCSPMKGHSHVYWYRQLPEEGLKFMVYLQKENIIDESGMPKERFSAEFPKEGPSILRIQQVVRGDSAAYFCASSSRDSYNEQFFGPGTRLTVL.

This chain links TRBV7-2 with TRBJ2-3; no definite D call. CDR3 length: 12 residues. Deletions cut 4 bases from V and 7 bases from J, with 9 bases between. The V gene's germline CDR1 is SGHTA and CDR2 FQGNSA. CDR3 residues: CASSSYSNTQYF. CDR3 sequence (DNA): TGTGCCAGCAGCTCCTATTCTAATACGCAGTATTTT. The full variable domain, rest sourced from reference TRBV7-2 and TRBJ2-3, is GAGVSQSPSNKVTEKGKDVELRCDPISGHTALYWYRQSLGQGLEFLIYFQGNSAPDKSGLPSDRFSAERTGGSVSTLTIQRTQQEDSAVYLCASSSYSNTQYFGPGTRLTVL.

The DNA for the CDR3 is TGCGCCAGCAGACCCGGCTGGGGCCAAGAGACCCAGTACTTC. As protein: CASRPGWGQETQYF. V usage is TRBV5-1 and J usage is TRBJ2-5; D remains unclear. The CDR3 has 14 residues. V was clipped by 5 bases and J by 1 base, with 12 bases between them. The germline V gene has CDR1 SGHRS and CDR2 YFSETQ.

The chain uses TRBV28 and TRBJ1-4; D call uncertain. There are 14 residues in the CDR3. Per germline, CDR1 MDHEN and CDR2 SYDVKM. Between the trimmed V and J ends, which lost 3 bases and 4 bases, there was a span of 9 bases. Here the CDR3 reads CASSFGVGNEKLFF. CDR3 nucleotides: TGTGCCAGCAGTTTTGGGGTGGGTAATGAAAAACTGTTTTTT.

The chain carries TRBV25-1 and TRBJ2-7; no definite D call. V was shortened by 7 bases and J by 1 base, with 17 bases between the two germline ends. This CDR3 is 15 amino acids long. Germline CDR1 reads MGHDK; CDR2 reads SYGVNS. The CDR3 region has the DNA TGTGCCAGCACCGGGTGGGCAGGTCTTTCCTACGAGCAGTACTTC. Protein: CASTGWAGLSYEQYF.

The gene calls are TRBV5-1 and TRBJ2-3; TRBD1 aligns across 10 bases. J lost 1 base, V lost 5 bases, and 4 bases had no gene match. The germline V gene encodes CDR1 SGHRS and CDR2 YFSETQ. This CDR3 has 15 amino acids. In DNA form, the CDR3 reads TGCGCCAGCAGGGCTGGGACAGGGGGCACAGATACGCAGTATTTT. Protein product: CASRAGTGGTDTQYF.

The chain uses TRBV5-4 and TRBJ2-1; tentative D call: TRBD1 (5 bases). The CDR3 has 14 amino acids. Per the germline V gene, CDR1 is SGHNT and CDR2 is YYREEE (reference sequence). Trimming removed 0 bases at V and 4 bases at J, with 8 bases between. This chain's CDR3 is CASSLGTTYNEQFF. DNA of the CDR3: TGTGCCAGCAGCTTGGGGACAACATACAATGAGCAGTTCTTC. The full variable domain, completed using reference TRBV5-4 and TRBJ2-1, is ETGVTQSPTHLIKTRGQQVTLRCSSQSGHNTVSWYQQALGQGPQFIFQYYREEENGRGNFPPRFSGLQFPNYSSELNVNALELDDSALYLCASSLGTTYNEQFFGPGTRLTVL.